The clone carrying this T cell receptor (beta chain) has a handful of counts. TCRdb analysed the 5' RACE reads with MiXCR anew, one entry per CDR3 protein. The table shows 550,000 to 700,000 distinct CDR3 sequences, with about 18% occurring only once. This specimen comes from a study of T-cell memory formation after mild COVID-19. V trimming: 7 bases; J trimming: 2 bases; junction bases outside the gene matches: 7. This CDR3 has 15 residues. Germline values: CDR1 MNHEY, CDR2 SMNVEV (reference sequence). Sequencing was carried out using PBMCs or a T cell subset sorted from them (not recorded which). This sequence originates from an adult woman who had mild COVID-19 (a few samples of this study predate the infection). Cell type and time point are not known. The chain combines TRBV27 with TRBJ1-5; the match to TRBD1 covers 8 bases. The CDR3 DNA follows: TGTGCCAGCAAACTTCAGGGGGCAGGCAATCAGCCCCAGCATTTT. Residues: CASKLQGAGNQPQHF.